The next 11 T cell receptor beta chains were all read from a single sample in a study of human T cells and chemical hapten exposure. TCRdb re-called the RACE reads through MiXCR, storing one row per CDR3 protein. The sample yields about 380,000 distinct CDR3 sequences, nearly 5% seen once. As to time point: patch test 1, 2 weeks after DPC sensitization. Treatment meaning: therapeutic diphenylcyclopropenone sensitization with weekly scalp DPC. This specimen consisted of whole blood, obtained in connection with sensitization to the hapten diphenylcyclopropenone (DPC). The source of these receptors is a woman in her forties or fifties with alopecia areata. Some clones in this sample may be carry-over from other donors' samples.

The sample holds a few counts of this clonotype. The J gene is TRBJ1-3, the V gene TRBV7-6; D is unclear. The CDR3 consists of 17 residues. The V end was cut by 2 bases, the J end by 0 bases, with 14 bases between. Germline CDR1 and CDR2: SGHVS and FNYEAQ. The CDR3 sequence: CASSLWGNGISGNTIYF. CDR3 bases: TGTGCCAGCAGCTTATGGGGAAATGGGATCTCTGGAAACACCATATATTTT.

The rearrangement uses TRBV5-1 and TRBJ1-1, with 7 nucleotides matching TRBD1. The trim removed 5 bases at V and 1 base at J, leaving 8 bases unmatched. In germline, CDR1 is SGHRS, CDR2 YFSETQ. This CDR3 is built from 15 residues. In DNA form, the CDR3 reads TGCGCCAGCAGTTTAACAGGGGTTCAGAACACTGAAGCTTTCTTT. Translating it yields CASSLTGVQNTEAFF. Combining the CDR3 with reference TRBV5-1 and TRBJ1-1 gives the whole variable domain KAGVTQTPRYLIKTRGQQVTLSCSPISGHRSVSWYQQTPGQGLQFLFEYFSETQRNKGNFPGRFSGRQFSNSRSEMNVSTLELGDSALYLCASSLTGVQNTEAFFGQGTRLTVV.

This sequence joins TRBV20-1 and TRBJ2-3, with 7 bases aligning to TRBD1. Germline CDR1 is DFQATT and CDR2 is SNEGSKA (reference sequence). Trimming at V came to 6 bases and at J to 8 bases, leaving 5 bases not matched to a gene. The CDR3 is 11 amino acids. CDR3 region: CSAQTGTTQYF. The CDR3 DNA is TGCAGTGCACAGACAGGGACTACGCAGTATTTT.

This clonotype was observed at least ten times. The chain joins TRBV29-1 to TRBJ2-3, with 9 bases fitting TRBD2. Germline CDR1 reads SQVTM; CDR2 reads ANQGSEA. The length of the CDR3 is 15 residues. The trim removed 4 bases at V and 2 bases at J, leaving 7 bases unmatched. The CDR3 protein is CSVGLQREATDTQYF. The CDR3 bases are TGCAGCGTTGGACTCCAGCGGGAGGCCACAGATACGCAGTATTTT.

This clonotype has a count of ten or more. The gene calls are TRBV2 and TRBJ2-2, with TRBD1 identical over 7 bases. Germline-derived CDR1 and CDR2 are SNHLY and FYNNEI. This CDR3 comprises 18 residues. Losses at the gene ends were 3 bases for V and 2 bases for J; bases not matched to a gene: 12. The CDR3 nucleotides read TGTGCCAGCAGTGACGCGGCCGGACAGGCTATCAACACCGGGGAGCTGTTTTTT. Translation: CASSDAAGQAINTGELFF.

CDR3 nucleotides: TGTGCCAGCAGCTCCAGGAGCTCCTATAATTCACCCCTCCACTTT. It codes for CASSSRSSYNSPLHF. The chain carries TRBV27 and TRBJ1-6; D is unresolved. Per the germline V gene, CDR1 is MNHEY and CDR2 is SMNVEV (reference sequence). Trimming removed 6 bases at V and 0 bases at J, with 9 bases between. The CDR3 runs 15 residues.

This clonotype has at least ten counts. CDR3 sequence (DNA): TGTGCCAGCAGTCCCCAGGGCGGCCACGAGCAGTACTTC. As protein: CASSPQGGHEQYF. The V gene is TRBV2, the J gene TRBJ2-7, with TRBD1 as a possible D gene (5 bases). There are 13 residues in the CDR3. V gave up 5 bases and J gave up 5 bases, with 13 bases separating them. Looked up from germline, CDR1 is SNHLY and CDR2 is FYNNEI.

This clonotype was seen only a few times. This chain links TRBV7-2 with TRBJ2-3; the D gene is possibly TRBD1 (6 bases). The V end lost 4 bases, the J end lost 2 bases, and 13 bases lay between the germline ends. CDR3 size: 15 residues. Germline V gene lookup returns CDR1 SGHTA and CDR2 FQGNSA. CDR3 in amino acids: CASSSVGGFTDTQYF. The CDR3, as DNA: TGTGCCAGCAGCTCCGTTGGGGGCTTCACAGATACGCAGTATTTT.

The chain uses TRBV2 and TRBJ2-3, with 7 bases fitting TRBD2. V dropped 7 bases and J dropped 2; count of bases not matched to a gene: 9. This CDR3 has 15 amino acids. Germline V gene lookup returns CDR1 SNHLY and CDR2 FYNNEI. The CDR3 bases are TGTGCCAGCACACCCGGGACTACCTCCACAGATACGCAGTATTTT. It yields the protein CASTPGTTSTDTQYF.

Ten or more counts support this clonotype. V is TRBV9 and J is TRBJ1-4; possible D gene TRBD1, 5 bases. Between the trimmed V and J ends, which lost 2 bases and 4 bases, there was a span of 18 bases. The CDR3 runs 17 residues. Germline CDR1 SGDLS, CDR2 YYNGEE. The chain's CDR3 is CASSVNPSGPHNEKLFF. The CDR3 DNA follows: TGTGCCAGCAGCGTGAACCCGTCGGGACCGCATAATGAAAAACTGTTTTTT.

This clonotype was counted at least ten times. This chain connects TRBV7-2 to TRBJ2-5; D uncertain. Germline V lookup: CDR1 SGHTA, CDR2 FQGNSA. Deletions cut 5 bases from V and 1 base from J, with 11 bases between. The CDR3 length is 14 residues. The CDR3 loop reads CASSPQYPQETQYF. For the CDR3, the DNA is TGTGCCAGCAGCCCCCAATACCCCCAAGAGACCCAGTACTTC.